The clone carrying this TCR beta chain was observed once. The data stem from a study of T cell responses to AZD1222 COVID-19 vaccine. V was pared by 4 bases and J by 7 bases, with 16 bases between. The germline gives CDR1 SEHNR, CDR2 FQNEAQ (reference sequence). CDR3 length: 14 amino acids. The assay was immunoSEQ multiplex PCR, and TCRdb's table has in-frame clones only and misses some. The data show about 110,000 clones, with approximately 92% seen just once and more than 2% held by the top ten. The rearrangement joins TRBV7-9 to TRBJ1-2; D is possibly TRBD1 (5 bases). The sample here was peripheral blood, taken 28 days after the second AZD1222 dose. The source of this sequence is an adult who received the AZD1222 COVID-19 vaccine. The chain's CDR3 is CASSSQGEEIGYTF. The CDR3 DNA follows: TGTGCCAGCAGCTCCCAGGGAGAAGAAATTGGCTACACCTTC.